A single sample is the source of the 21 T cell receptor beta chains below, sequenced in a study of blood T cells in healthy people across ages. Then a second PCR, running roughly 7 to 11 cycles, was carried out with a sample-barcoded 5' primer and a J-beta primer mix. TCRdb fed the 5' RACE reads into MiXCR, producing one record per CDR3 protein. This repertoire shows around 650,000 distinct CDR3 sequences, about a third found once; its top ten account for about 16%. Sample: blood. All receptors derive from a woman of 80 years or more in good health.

This chain's CDR3 is CASSPLFLWFYEQYF. The CDR3 DNA reads as TGCGCCAGCAGCCCCCTTTTCTTGTGGTTCTACGAGCAGTACTTC. V is TRBV4-3 and J is TRBJ2-5; D gene uncertain. The J call may be mistaken, given a closer DNA end match to TRBJ2-7. The CDR3 runs to 15 residues. The V gene's germline CDR1 is LGHNA and CDR2 YSLEER.

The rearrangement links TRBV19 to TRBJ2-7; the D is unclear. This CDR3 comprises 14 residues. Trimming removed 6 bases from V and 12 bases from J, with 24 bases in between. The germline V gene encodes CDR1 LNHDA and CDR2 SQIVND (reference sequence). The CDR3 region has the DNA TGTGCCAGTAGCACGTGGAACCGTGTGGGTACGCTGTACTTC. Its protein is CASSTWNRVGTLYF. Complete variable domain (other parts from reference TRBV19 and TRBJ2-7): DGGITQSPKYLFRKEGQNVTLSCEQNLNHDAMYWYRQDPGQGLRLIYYSQIVNDFQKGDIAEGYSVSREKKESFPLTVTSAQKNPTAFYLCASSTWNRVGTLYFGPGTRLTVT.

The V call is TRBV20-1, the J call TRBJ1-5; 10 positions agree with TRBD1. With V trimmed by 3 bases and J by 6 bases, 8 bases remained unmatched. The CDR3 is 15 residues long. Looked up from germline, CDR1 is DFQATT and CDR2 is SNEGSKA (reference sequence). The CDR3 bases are TGCAGTGCTAGCCAGTGGGGACAGGGGAGTCAGCCCCAGCATTTT. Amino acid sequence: CSASQWGQGSQPQHF.

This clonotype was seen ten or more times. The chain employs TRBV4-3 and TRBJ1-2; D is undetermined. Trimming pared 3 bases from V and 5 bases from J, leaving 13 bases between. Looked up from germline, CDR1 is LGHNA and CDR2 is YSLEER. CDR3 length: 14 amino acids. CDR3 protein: CASSQGSLGYGYTF. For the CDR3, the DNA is TGCGCCAGCAGCCAGGGTTCTCTAGGATATGGCTACACCTTC.

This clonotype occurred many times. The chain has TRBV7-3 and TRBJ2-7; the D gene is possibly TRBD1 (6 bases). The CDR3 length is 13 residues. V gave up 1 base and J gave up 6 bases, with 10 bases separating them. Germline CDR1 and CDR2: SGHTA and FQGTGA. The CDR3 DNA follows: TGTGCCAGCAGCTTAAGGGCAGGGGTCGAGCAGTACTTC. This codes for CASSLRAGVEQYF.

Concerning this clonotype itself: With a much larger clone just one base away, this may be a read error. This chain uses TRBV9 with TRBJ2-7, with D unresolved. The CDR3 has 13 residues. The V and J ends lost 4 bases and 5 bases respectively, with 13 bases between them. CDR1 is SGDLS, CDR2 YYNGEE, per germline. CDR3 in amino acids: CASSQADMHEQYF. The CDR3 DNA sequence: TGTGCCAGCAGCCAGGCAGACATGCACGAGCAGTACTTC.

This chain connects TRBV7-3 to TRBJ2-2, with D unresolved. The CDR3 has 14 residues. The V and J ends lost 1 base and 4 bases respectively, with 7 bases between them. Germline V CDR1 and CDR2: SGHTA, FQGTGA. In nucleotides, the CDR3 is TGTGCCAGCAGCTTAAAACTCAGCACCGGGGAGCTGTTTTTT. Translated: CASSLKLSTGELFF.

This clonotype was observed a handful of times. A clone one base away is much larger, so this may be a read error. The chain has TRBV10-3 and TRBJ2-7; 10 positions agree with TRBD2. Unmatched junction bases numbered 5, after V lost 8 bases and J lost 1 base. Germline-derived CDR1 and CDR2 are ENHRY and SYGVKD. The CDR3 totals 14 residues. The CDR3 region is CAIGPSGGSYEQYF. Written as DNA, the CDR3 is TGTGCCATCGGGCCTAGCGGGGGATCCTACGAGCAGTACTTC.

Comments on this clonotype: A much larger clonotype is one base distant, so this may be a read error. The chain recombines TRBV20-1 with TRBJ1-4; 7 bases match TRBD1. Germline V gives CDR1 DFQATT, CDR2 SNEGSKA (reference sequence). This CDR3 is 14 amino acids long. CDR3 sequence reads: CSASLRGGDEKPFF. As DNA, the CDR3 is TGCAGTGCTAGTTTAAGAGGGGGCGATGAAAAACCGTTTTTT.

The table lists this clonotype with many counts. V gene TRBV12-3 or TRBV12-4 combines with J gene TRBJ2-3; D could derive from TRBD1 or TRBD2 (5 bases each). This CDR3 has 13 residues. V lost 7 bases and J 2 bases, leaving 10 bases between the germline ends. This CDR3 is CASKWDHTDTQYF. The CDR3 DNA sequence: TGTGCCAGCAAGTGGGACCACACAGATACGCAGTATTTT.

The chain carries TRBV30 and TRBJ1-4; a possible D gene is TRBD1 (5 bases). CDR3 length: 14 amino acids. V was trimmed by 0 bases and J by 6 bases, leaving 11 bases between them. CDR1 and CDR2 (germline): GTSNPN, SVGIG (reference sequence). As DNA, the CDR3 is TGTGCCTGGAGTGTTATTACAGGTGATGAAAAACTGTTTTTT. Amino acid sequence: CAWSVITGDEKLFF.

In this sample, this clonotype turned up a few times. This CDR3 reads CASSLESGANYGYTF. The CDR3 DNA follows: TGTGCCAGCAGTTTAGAGTCAGGGGCTAACTATGGCTACACCTTC. The chain recombines TRBV12-3 or TRBV12-4 with TRBJ1-2, with D tentatively TRBD1 (6 bases). Trimming cost V 1 base and J 0 bases, with 9 bases left between them. This CDR3 is built from 15 residues.

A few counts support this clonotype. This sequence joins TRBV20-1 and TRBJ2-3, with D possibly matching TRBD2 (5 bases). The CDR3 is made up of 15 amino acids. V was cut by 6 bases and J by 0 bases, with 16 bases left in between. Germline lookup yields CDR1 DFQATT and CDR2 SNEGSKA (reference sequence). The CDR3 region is CSAERTSGSTDTQYF. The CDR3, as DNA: TGCAGTGCCGAACGAACGAGCGGCAGCACAGATACGCAGTATTTT.

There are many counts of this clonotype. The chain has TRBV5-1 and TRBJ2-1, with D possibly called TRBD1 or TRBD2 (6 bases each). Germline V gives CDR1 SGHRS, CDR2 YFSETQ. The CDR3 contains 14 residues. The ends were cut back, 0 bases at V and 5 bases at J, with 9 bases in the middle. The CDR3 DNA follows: TGCGCCAGCAGCTTGGGGGGGGCGAACAATGAGCAGTTCTTC. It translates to CASSLGGANNEQFF.

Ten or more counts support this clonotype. The CDR3 coding sequence is TGTGCCAGCAGCGCCCGGGTTGCAGGCTACACCTTC. This gives the protein CASSARVAGYTF. The chain combines TRBV9 with TRBJ1-2; the D is unclear. V was cut by 3 bases and J by 8 bases, with 11 bases left in between. The germline gives CDR1 SGDLS, CDR2 YYNGEE. The CDR3 totals 12 residues.

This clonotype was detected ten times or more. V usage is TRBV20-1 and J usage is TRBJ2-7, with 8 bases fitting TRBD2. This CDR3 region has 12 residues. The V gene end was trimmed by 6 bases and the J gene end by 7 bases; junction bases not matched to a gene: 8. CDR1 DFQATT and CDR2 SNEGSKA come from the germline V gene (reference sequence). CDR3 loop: CSAGSGVWEQYF. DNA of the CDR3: TGCAGTGCGGGTAGCGGGGTTTGGGAGCAGTACTTC.

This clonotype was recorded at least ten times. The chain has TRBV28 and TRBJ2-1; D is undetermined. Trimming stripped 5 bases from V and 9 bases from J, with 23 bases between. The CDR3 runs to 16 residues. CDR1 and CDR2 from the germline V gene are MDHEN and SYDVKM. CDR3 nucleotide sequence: TGTGCCAGCAGTATAGTCCAGGTCGGACCAAAGGGTGAGCAGTTCTTC. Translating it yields CASSIVQVGPKGEQFF.

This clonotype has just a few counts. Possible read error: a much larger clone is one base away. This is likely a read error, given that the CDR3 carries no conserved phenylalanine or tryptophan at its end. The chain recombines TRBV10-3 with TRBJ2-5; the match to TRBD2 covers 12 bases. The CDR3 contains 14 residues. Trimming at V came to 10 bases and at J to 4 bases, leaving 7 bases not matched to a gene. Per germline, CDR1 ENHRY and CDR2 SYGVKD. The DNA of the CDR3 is TGTGCCACAATGACTAGCGGGGGTGGAGAGACCCAGTACTTA. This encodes CATMTSGGGETQYL.

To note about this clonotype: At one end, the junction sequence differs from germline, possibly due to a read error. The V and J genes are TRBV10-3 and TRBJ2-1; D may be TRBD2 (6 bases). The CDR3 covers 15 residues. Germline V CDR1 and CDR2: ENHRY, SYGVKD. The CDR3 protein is CATSDRAGRDNEQFF. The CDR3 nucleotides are TGTGCCACCAGTGATCGGGCGGGGCGGGACAATGAGCAGTTCTTC.

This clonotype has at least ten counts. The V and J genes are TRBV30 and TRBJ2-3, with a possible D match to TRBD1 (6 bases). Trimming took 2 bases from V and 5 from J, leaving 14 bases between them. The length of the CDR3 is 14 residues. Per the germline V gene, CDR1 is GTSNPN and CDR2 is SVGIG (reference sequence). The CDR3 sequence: CAWSPGVGVDTQYF. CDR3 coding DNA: TGTGCCTGGAGTCCAGGGGTAGGTGTAGATACGCAGTATTTT. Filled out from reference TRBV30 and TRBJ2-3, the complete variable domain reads SQTIHQWPATLVQPVGSPLSLECTVEGTSNPNLYWYRQAAGRGLQLLFYSVGIGQISSEVPQNLSASRPQDRQFILSSKKLLLSDSGFYLCAWSPGVGVDTQYFGPGTRLTVL.

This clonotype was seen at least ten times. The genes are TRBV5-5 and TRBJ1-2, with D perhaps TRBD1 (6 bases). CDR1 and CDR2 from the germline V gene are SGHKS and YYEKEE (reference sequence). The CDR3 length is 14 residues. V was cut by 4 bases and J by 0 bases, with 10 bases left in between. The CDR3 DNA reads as TGTGCCAGCAGCACGCGACAGGCTAACTATGGCTACACCTTC. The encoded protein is CASSTRQANYGYTF.